This T cell receptor beta chain appears in the sequencing data of a study of blood T cell repertoires in COVID-19. Looking at the study overall: PBMCs, B-cell-depleted T cells, or T cells were the source of the cDNA or gDNA that made up the material.

Germline CDR1 is LGHNA and CDR2 is YNFKEQ. The germline V and J ends were trimmed by 1 base and 4 bases, with 19 bases remaining between them. This CDR3 contains 17 residues. Per the original data handling: Reference gene primers were amplified, and this amplification served to estimate nucleated cell counts. Only in-frame clones appear in the TCRdb table, and some are missing; sequencing was by immunoSEQ multiplex PCR. The DNA gave D and trimming, while V, J and clone size come from that table. The sample records 150,000 or so clones, over 80% being singletons. The chain is built from TRBV4-2 and TRBJ2-5, with a weak D call TRBD2 (6 bases). The sequenced material came from peripheral blood. This clonotype originated in a man at least 80 years old with acute or convalescent COVID-19. CDR3 region: CASSQGWRPSGGETQYF. The CDR3 DNA sequence: TGTGCCAGCAGCCAAGGGTGGCGGCCCTCCGGGGGAGAGACCCAGTACTTC.